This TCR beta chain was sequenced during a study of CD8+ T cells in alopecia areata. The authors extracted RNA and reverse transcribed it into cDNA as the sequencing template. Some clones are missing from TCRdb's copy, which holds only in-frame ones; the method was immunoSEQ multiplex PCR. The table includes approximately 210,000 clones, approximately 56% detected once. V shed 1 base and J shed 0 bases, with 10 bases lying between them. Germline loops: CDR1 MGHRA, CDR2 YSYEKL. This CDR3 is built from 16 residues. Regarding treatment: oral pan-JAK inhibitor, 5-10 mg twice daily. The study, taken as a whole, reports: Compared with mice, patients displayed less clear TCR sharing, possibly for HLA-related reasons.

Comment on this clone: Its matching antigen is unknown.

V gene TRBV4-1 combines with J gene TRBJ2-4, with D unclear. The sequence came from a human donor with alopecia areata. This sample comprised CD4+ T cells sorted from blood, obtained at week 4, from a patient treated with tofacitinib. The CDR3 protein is CASSQGPIIAKNIQYF. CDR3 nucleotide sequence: TGCGCCAGCAGCCAAGGGCCAATTATAGCCAAAAACATTCAGTACTTC.